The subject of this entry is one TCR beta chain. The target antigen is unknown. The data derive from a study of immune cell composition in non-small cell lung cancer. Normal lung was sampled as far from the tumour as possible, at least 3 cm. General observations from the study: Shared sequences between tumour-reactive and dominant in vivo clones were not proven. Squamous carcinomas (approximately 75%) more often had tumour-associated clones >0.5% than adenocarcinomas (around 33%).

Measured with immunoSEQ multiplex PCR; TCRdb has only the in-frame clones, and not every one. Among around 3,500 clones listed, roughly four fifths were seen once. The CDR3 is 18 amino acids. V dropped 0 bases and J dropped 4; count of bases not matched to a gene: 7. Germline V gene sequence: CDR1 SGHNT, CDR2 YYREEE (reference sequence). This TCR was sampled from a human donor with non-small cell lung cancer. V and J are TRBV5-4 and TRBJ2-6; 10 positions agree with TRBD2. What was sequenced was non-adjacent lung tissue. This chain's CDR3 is CASSLVLAGVSGANVLTF. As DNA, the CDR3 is TGTGCCAGCAGCTTGGTTCTAGCGGGAGTATCGGGGGCCAACGTCCTGACTTTC.